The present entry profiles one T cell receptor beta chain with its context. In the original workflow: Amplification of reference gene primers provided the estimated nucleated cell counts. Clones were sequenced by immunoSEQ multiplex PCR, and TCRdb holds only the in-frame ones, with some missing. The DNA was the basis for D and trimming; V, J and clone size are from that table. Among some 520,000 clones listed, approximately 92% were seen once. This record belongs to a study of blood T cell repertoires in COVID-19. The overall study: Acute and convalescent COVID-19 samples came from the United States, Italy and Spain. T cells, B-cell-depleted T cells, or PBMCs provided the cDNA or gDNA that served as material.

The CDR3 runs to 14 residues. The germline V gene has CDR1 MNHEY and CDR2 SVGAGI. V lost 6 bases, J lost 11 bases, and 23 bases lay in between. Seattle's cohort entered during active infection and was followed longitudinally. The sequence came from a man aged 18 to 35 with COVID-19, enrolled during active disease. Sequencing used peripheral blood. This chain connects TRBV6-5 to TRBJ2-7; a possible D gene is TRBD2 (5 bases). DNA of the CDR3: TGTGCCAGCAGGGAGGATCACTTGGCGGCGTTCAAGTACTTC. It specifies CASREDHLAAFKYF.